This T cell receptor beta chain originates from a study of T cell repertoires in cytomegalovirus infection. Study-level information: Public signatures in TCR beta pointed to CMV infection and matching HLA type.

Notes on the study in general: Across the ex vivo response, the dominant clonotypes were HLA-C-restricted CMV-specific TCR beta clonotypes. Identification of carriers of CMV plus the relevant HLA was achieved through cumulative public TCR beta family frequency.

The table lists this clonotype with a few counts. Antigen specificity is unknown. In TCRdb, the reads were re-called with MiXCR into one record per CDR3 protein. Among approximately 7,200 distinct CDR3 sequences listed, around 59% were seen once. Looked up from germline, CDR1 is SGHTA and CDR2 is FQGNSA. The CDR3 is 15 amino acids. Trimming at V came to 2 bases and at J to 9 bases, leaving 10 bases not matched to a gene. The V gene is TRBV7-2, the J gene TRBJ2-7; TRBD2 agrees at 10 bases. The specimen was PBMCs, sequenced either directly or after in vitro stimulation (not recorded which). This receptor was identified in a human donor in good health (CMV status not recorded). Some clones in this sample may be carry-over from other donors' samples. CDR3 in amino acids: CASSLISGGAAPQYF. In DNA form, the CDR3 reads TGTGCCAGCAGCTTAATCAGCGGGGGGGCAGCTCCGCAGTACTTC.